The source of this TCR beta chain is a study of persistence of HIV-infected CD4 T cells. Study context: Two participants gave one leukapheresis sample; others gave up to about 180 mL blood repeatedly. Study observations and caveats: Degenerate expanded CDR3beta sequences were enriched among CMV- and Gag-responding cells.

Sequencing used immunoSEQ version 4 in survey mode. The protocol was immunoSEQ multiplex PCR, while the TCRdb copy is restricted to in-frame clones and leaves out a portion. The sample has about 21,000 clones; more than 75% are singletons. The stimulus was lysate of CMV-infected fibroblasts, 9 to 10 ug/mL. CD4+ T cells upregulating both CD40 ligand and CD69 were sorted as responding cells. Note on this clone: The antigen remains unidentified.

The sequence was collected from an adult man with HIV who was CMV-seropositive. The material was CD4+ T cells sorted from PBMCs after 18-hour stimulation, obtained from a patient who received antiretroviral therapy.

The CDR3 nucleotides are TGTGCCAGCAGTGGTATCAGCGGGGGCCCGAACACCGGGGAGCTGTTTTTT. It specifies CASSGISGGPNTGELFF. J is TRBJ2-2 and V is TRBV25-1, with 8 bases that match TRBD2. The length of the CDR3 is 17 residues. CDR1 is MGHDK and CDR2 is SYGVNS in the germline V gene. V shed 4 bases and J 0 bases; nucleotides not matched to a gene: 7.